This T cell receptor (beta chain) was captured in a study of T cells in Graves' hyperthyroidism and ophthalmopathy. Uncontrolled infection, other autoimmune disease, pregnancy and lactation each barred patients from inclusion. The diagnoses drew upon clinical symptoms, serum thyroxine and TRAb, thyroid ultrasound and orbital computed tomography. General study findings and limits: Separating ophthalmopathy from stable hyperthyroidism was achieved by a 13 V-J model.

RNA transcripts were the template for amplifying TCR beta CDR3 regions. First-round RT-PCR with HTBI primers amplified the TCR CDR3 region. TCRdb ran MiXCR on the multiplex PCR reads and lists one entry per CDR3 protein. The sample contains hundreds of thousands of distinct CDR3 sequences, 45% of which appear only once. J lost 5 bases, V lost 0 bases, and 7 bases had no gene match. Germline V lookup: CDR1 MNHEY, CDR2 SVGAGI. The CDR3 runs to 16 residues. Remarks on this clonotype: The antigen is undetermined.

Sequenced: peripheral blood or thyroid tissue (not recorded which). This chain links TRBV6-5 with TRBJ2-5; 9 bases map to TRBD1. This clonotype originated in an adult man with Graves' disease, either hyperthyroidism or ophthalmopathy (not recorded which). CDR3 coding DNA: TGTGCCAGCAGTTACTCGCGGACAGGGGAAGGGGAGACCCAGTACTTC. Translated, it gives CASSYSRTGEGETQYF.